Listed here are 17 T cell receptor beta chains from one sample, sequenced in a study of T cells in Graves' hyperthyroidism and ophthalmopathy. The TCR beta CDR3 regions underwent amplification using RNA transcripts as the source. In the first-round RT-PCR of the TCR CDR3, the HTBI primer set was used. TCRdb called the multiplex PCR reads again in MiXCR, with one record for every CDR3 protein. The sample consists of hundreds of thousands of distinct CDR3 sequences, around a sixth of them appearing once. Specimen: blood. These receptors were collected from a woman aged 45-59 years with Graves' hyperthyroidism that later progressed to Graves' ophthalmopathy.

The chain has TRBV20-1 and TRBJ2-2; 7 bases map to TRBD2. J lost 0 bases, V lost 0 bases, and 4 bases had no gene match. The CDR3 contains 16 residues. Germline CDR1 and CDR2: DFQATT and SNEGSKA (reference sequence). The CDR3 DNA sequence: TGCAGTGCTAGAGATCAAGCGGGGACGAACACCGGGGAGCTGTTTTTT. Translating it yields CSARDQAGTNTGELFF.

This clonotype showed up many times. The CDR3 reads CSAIDRAKVNTEAFF. In nucleotides, the CDR3 is TGCAGTGCTATAGACAGAGCAAAGGTGAACACTGAAGCTTTCTTT. J is TRBJ1-1 and V is TRBV20-1; tentative D call: TRBD1 (5 bases). Germline CDR1 is DFQATT and CDR2 is SNEGSKA (reference sequence). V lost 4 bases, J lost 0 bases, and 15 bases lay in between. The CDR3 runs 15 residues.

This clonotype was recorded only once. This sequence joins TRBV6-5 and TRBJ1-3; 8 nucleotides agree with TRBD1. The germline CDR1 and CDR2 sequences are MNHEY and SVGAGI. The CDR3 is 15 residues long. Losses at the gene ends were 2 bases for V and 4 bases for J; bases not matched to a gene: 4. This CDR3 is CASSYGQGGGNTIYF. The CDR3, as DNA: TGTGCCAGCAGTTACGGACAGGGTGGCGGAAACACCATATATTTT.

The genes are TRBV5-1 and TRBJ2-5, with TRBD2 matching 7 bases. From germline, CDR1 is SGHRS and CDR2 YFSETQ. The V segment lost 3 bases and the J segment 5 bases; nucleotides outside the gene matches: 7. This CDR3 has 14 amino acids. The CDR3 protein is CASSSTSPRETQYF. The CDR3 DNA reads TGCGCCAGCAGCTCGACTAGCCCGAGGGAGACCCAGTACTTC.

This chain links TRBV6-1 with TRBJ1-1; a weak D match, TRBD1 (5 bases). The CDR3 runs to 15 residues. Germline assignment: CDR1 MNHNS and CDR2 SASEGT. Trimming stripped 5 bases from V and 1 base from J, with 14 bases between. In DNA form, the CDR3 reads TGTGCCAGCAGTACCAAGCGACAGAAGAACACTGAAGCTTTCTTT. It specifies CASSTKRQKNTEAFF.

There are a few counts of this clonotype. The chain uses TRBV14 and TRBJ1-6; D remains unclear. CDR1 and CDR2 (germline): SGHDN, FVKESK. The V end was cut by 1 base, the J end by 9 bases, with 7 bases between. The CDR3 is 13 residues long. The CDR3 reads CASSQVFRSPLHF. The DNA for the CDR3 is TGTGCCAGCAGCCAAGTATTTCGTTCACCCCTCCACTTT.

About this clonotype: A much larger clone lies one base from this, so it may be a read error. The rearrangement uses TRBV2 and TRBJ1-1, with D possibly being TRBD1 (5 bases). V shed 11 bases and J shed 4 bases, with 20 bases lying between them. In germline, CDR1 is SNHLY, CDR2 FYNNEI. The CDR3 is 14 amino acids. The CDR3 nucleotides read TGTGCCCTGCCTTGGAAAGGCCAGGGCACTGAAGCTTTCTTT. It translates to CALPWKGQGTEAFF.

This clonotype was observed a few times. The chain employs TRBV29-1 and TRBJ2-1; 11 bases are shared with TRBD2. Germline CDR1 and CDR2: SQVTM and ANQGSEA. Trimming cost V 5 bases and J 7 bases; bases outside gene matches: 13. The CDR3 loop spans 16 amino acids. The CDR3 DNA follows: TGCAGCGTTACCCACCTACTAGCGGGGGAGGTGAATGAGCAGTTCTTC. Amino acids: CSVTHLLAGEVNEQFF.

The J gene is TRBJ1-2, the V gene TRBV6-6, with 10 bases lining up with TRBD1. The CDR3 spans 16 residues. Trimming took 0 bases from V and 3 from J; bases not matched to a gene: 4. Germline CDR1 and CDR2: MNHNY and SVGAGI (reference sequence). The CDR3 DNA follows: TGTGCCAGCAGTTACTCGACCGGACAGGGGGACTATGGCTACACCTTC. Its protein is CASSYSTGQGDYGYTF.

This clonotype was counted between two and nine times. Relative to the germline gene, one junction end is altered; a read error may explain this. The chain joins TRBV4-1 to TRBJ1-1, with a tentative D call TRBD1 (6 bases). Germline-derived CDR1 and CDR2 are MGHRA and YSYEKL. The CDR3 is made up of 14 amino acids. The CDR3 sequence: CASNQGGGGTEAFF. CDR3 nucleotides: TGCGCCAGCAACCAAGGGGGGGGGGGCACTGAAGCTTTCTTT.

The rearrangement uses TRBV5-1 and TRBJ1-5; D remains ambiguous. CDR3 length: 15 residues. Per the germline V gene, CDR1 is SGHRS and CDR2 is YFSETQ. Deletions cut 0 bases from V and 4 bases from J, with 11 bases between. CDR3 nucleotides: TGCGCCAGCAGCTTGGCCGGGGATATTAATCAGCCCCAGCATTTT. This encodes CASSLAGDINQPQHF.

This clonotype was counted ten times or more. This sequence joins TRBV7-8 and TRBJ2-1; 8 bases agree with TRBD2. The V gene's germline CDR1 is SGHVS and CDR2 FQNEAQ. Trimming took 5 bases from V and 4 from J; bases not matched to a gene: 10. This CDR3 contains 16 residues. The CDR3 loop reads CASSPIAGRTYNEQFF. The CDR3 nucleotides are TGTGCCAGCAGCCCCATAGCGGGACGGACATACAATGAGCAGTTCTTC.

This clonotype was picked up many times. This chain connects TRBV29-1 to TRBJ1-2, with TRBD1 matching 9 bases. Germline CDR1 and CDR2: SQVTM and ANQGSEA. V was clipped by 2 bases and J by 4 bases; unmatched bases: 8. This CDR3 has 15 residues. CDR3 nucleotides: TGCAGCGTTGAATCTGGACAGGGGATTATCTATGGCTACACCTTC. The encoded protein is CSVESGQGIIYGYTF.

V gene TRBV7-9 combines with J gene TRBJ2-1, with 7 bases identical to TRBD2. The CDR3 loop spans 15 amino acids. From germline, CDR1 is SEHNR and CDR2 FQNEAQ (reference sequence). V lost 4 bases, J lost 0 bases, and 3 bases stayed unmatched. The CDR3 reads CASSSSGASYNEQFF. In DNA form, the CDR3 reads TGTGCCAGCAGCTCCAGCGGGGCCTCCTACAATGAGCAGTTCTTC.

This clonotype was found many times. One end of the junction fails to match germline, which may point to a read error. The chain carries TRBV12-3 or TRBV12-4 and TRBJ1-2; 7 nucleotides line up with TRBD1. This CDR3 comprises 14 residues. The CDR3 nucleotides are TGTGCCAGCAGGACAATGACAGGGAACTCTGGCTACACCTTC. This translates into CASRTMTGNSGYTF.

This clonotype has only a few counts. The V call is TRBV5-1, the J call TRBJ1-1; possible D gene TRBD1, 5 bases. CDR1 and CDR2 (germline): SGHRS, YFSETQ. This CDR3 region has 13 residues. V was trimmed by 6 bases and J by 1 base, leaving 10 bases between them. CDR3 in amino acids: CASNTGANTEAFF. The DNA of the CDR3 is TGCGCCAGCAATACAGGAGCGAACACTGAAGCTTTCTTT.

CDR3 sequence (DNA): TGTGCCAGCAGCGGTGTTAGCGGGGGGGCCTACAATGAGCAGTTCTTC. Amino acid sequence: CASSGVSGGAYNEQFF. The chain combines TRBV7-9 with TRBJ2-1; 11 nucleotides match TRBD2. The CDR3 runs 16 residues. Germline CDR1 SEHNR, CDR2 FQNEAQ (reference sequence). V lost 5 bases, J lost 2 bases, and 5 bases stayed unmatched. Combining the CDR3 with reference TRBV7-9 and TRBJ2-1 gives the whole variable domain DTGVSQNPRHKITKRGQNVTFRCDPISEHNRLYWYRQTLGQGPEFLTYFQNEAQLEKSRLLSDRFSAERPKGSFSTLEIQRTEQGDSAMYLCASSGVSGGAYNEQFFGPGTRLTVL.